The rows below give T cell receptor beta chains drawn from one sample of a study of T cell responses to AZD1222 COVID-19 vaccine. Profiled with immunoSEQ multiplex PCR; TCRdb holds only in-frame clones, not every one. The repertoire holds around 130,000 clones, with 85% to 95% as singletons. Sequencing was performed on peripheral blood, taken on day 0 of AZD1222 vaccination. These receptor sequences come from an adult in good health. Each CDR3 is given with its conserved first and last residue. A D gene is named only where the DNA matches it firmly. Clone size is shown for a subset of rows, as once, few, many or a class of expanded clone.

clone size	D gene	V gene	J gene	CDR3 DNA	CDR3 protein
.	TRBD1	TRBV3-1/TRBV3-2	TRBJ1-2	TGTGCCAGCAGCCAAGCTGGATCCGGGACAGGGGGAGGCTACACCTTC	CASSQAGSGTGGGYTF
.	.	TRBV2	TRBJ1-5	TGTGCCAGCAGTGAACTAATGGGGGGCGGCAATCAGCCCCAGCATTTT	CASSELMGGGNQPQHF
.	.	TRBV12-3/TRBV12-4	TRBJ2-5	TGTGCCAGCAGTGACCTAGCCCGAGAGACCCAGTACTTC	CASSDLARETQYF
.	.	TRBV7-8	TRBJ2-1	TGTGCCAGCAGCCAAACAACGGACAGTTTCAATGAGCAGTTCTTC	CASSQTTDSFNEQFF
.	.	TRBV5-1	TRBJ2-7	TGCGCCAGCAGCCAAGTGCTAGGCTACGAGCAGTACTTC	CASSQVLGYEQYF
once	.	TRBV11-1	TRBJ2-1	TGTGCCAGCAGGTATTCGAGACTTCGGAACAATGAGCAGTTCTTC	CASRYSRLRNNEQFF
.	.	TRBV4-1	TRBJ1-6	TGCGCCAGCAGCCTAGGAGCTGATTCACCCCTCCACTTT	CASSLGADSPLHF
.	TRBD2	TRBV7-2	TRBJ2-7	TGTGCCAGCAGCCCTACGCCAGAGGGAGGGTACGAGCAGTACTTC	CASSPTPEGGYEQYF
.	TRBD2	TRBV13	TRBJ2-7	TGTGCCAGCAGCTTAGGAGGGACTAGTAGGTACGAGCAGTACTTC	CASSLGGTSRYEQYF
.	.	TRBV7-9	TRBJ1-1	TGTGCCAGCAGTTACAGGGAGTACACTGAAGCTTTCTTT	CASSYREYTEAFF
.	.	TRBV9	TRBJ2-5	TGTGCCACCCGCGGAGAGGAATTCTCGGAGACCCAGTACTTC	CATRGEEFSETQYF
.	.	TRBV6-5	TRBJ1-1	TGTGCCAGCAGTTACTCCGTTCTGGCGGGTAACACTGAAGCTTTCTTT	CASSYSVLAGNTEAFF
once	.	TRBV29-1	TRBJ1-3	TGCAGCGTTGCCTGGCCTGGAAACACCATATATTTT	CSVAWPGNTIYF
.	.	TRBV19	TRBJ2-1	TGTGCCAGTAGTATAGTAGGGAGTGGCCGATACAATGAGCAGTTCTTC	CASSIVGSGRYNEQFF
.	.	TRBV30	TRBJ2-1	TGTGCCTGGATCGGGATTGAGCAGTTCTTC	CAWIGIEQFF
.	.	TRBV1	TRBJ2-7	TGCACCAGCAGCCAAGATGTACGACTAGTTAGCCACGAGCAGTACTTC	CTSSQDVRLVSHEQYF
once	.	TRBV7-8	TRBJ2-7	TGTGCCAGCAGCCTCGGGTACTACGAGCAGTACTTC	CASSLGYYEQYF
.	.	TRBV2	TRBJ1-6	TGTGCCAGCAGTGACGACGTCATTTCACCCCTCCACTTT	CASSDDVISPLHF
.	.	TRBV5-6	TRBJ1-4	TGTGCCAGCAGCGGCCGGACAGCCGGGTTATCACTGTTTTTT	CASSGRTAGLSLFF
.	.	TRBV24-1	TRBJ1-1	TGTGCCACCAGTGATGGGAGGGGACGAGCTTTCTTT	CATSDGRGRAFF
once	TRBD1	TRBV18	TRBJ1-4	TGTGCCAGCTCACCGGGACAGGGGGGTGAAAAACTGTTTTTT	CASSPGQGGEKLFF
.	.	TRBV2	TRBJ2-5	TGTGCCAGCAGTGACCTCGGATTAGGGGAGACCCAGTACTTC	CASSDLGLGETQYF
.	.	TRBV7-9	TRBJ2-7	TGTGCCAGCAGTATTTGGCTCGGAGAGCAGTACTTC	CASSIWLGEQYF
.	.	TRBV29-1	TRBJ2-7	TGCAGCGTTTTAGTAATTTACGAGCAGTACTTC	CSVLVIYEQYF
.	TRBD1	TRBV29-1	TRBJ1-2	TGCAGCGTTGAAGGGACAGGCCCTAACTATGGCTACACCTTC	CSVEGTGPNYGYTF
.	.	TRBV6-5	TRBJ1-1	TGTGCCAGCATACGGGCCCCGAACACTGAAGCTTTCTTT	CASIRAPNTEAFF
.	TRBD1	TRBV6-6	TRBJ1-5	TGTGCCAGCACTAAACATCAGGGGGCGGATCAGCCCCAGCATTTT	CASTKHQGADQPQHF
.	.	TRBV27	TRBJ2-1	TGTGCCAGCAGTTTAGACCGCTCCTACAATGAGCAGTTCTTC	CASSLDRSYNEQFF
.	.	TRBV7-7	TRBJ2-3	TGTGCCAGCAGCTCCCGCCCTGGAGAGAAAGATACGCAGTATTTT	CASSSRPGEKDTQYF
.	.	TRBV5-1	TRBJ2-1	TGCGCCAGCAGCTTGGATAGCGCTTCGTACAATGAGCAGTTCTTC	CASSLDSASYNEQFF
.	.	TRBV11-2	TRBJ1-5	TGTGCCAGCAGCCCTGTTCCCAATCAGCCCCAGCATTTT	CASSPVPNQPQHF
.	.	TRBV5-1	TRBJ1-5	TGCGCCAGCAGCTTGGAGGGGTATCGGAATCAGCCCCAGCATTTT	CASSLEGYRNQPQHF
once	.	TRBV27	TRBJ2-7	TGTGCCAGCAGTTTAAACCGGGACACCACCTACGAGCAGTACTTC	CASSLNRDTTYEQYF
.	.	TRBV10-2	TRBJ1-2	TGCGCCAGCAGTGAGTCGGGAGACACTAACTATGGCTACACCTTC	CASSESGDTNYGYTF